This T cell receptor beta chain emerged from a study of T cells expressing NK-cell markers. Each CDR3 protein gets one entry in TCRdb, which reprocessed the 5' RACE reads and gives no DNA. This table lists fewer than 550,000 distinct CDR3 sequences. In germline, CDR1 is SGHRS, CDR2 YFSETQ. The CDR3 consists of 15 residues. The gene calls are TRBV5-1 and TRBJ2-3; absent DNA, TCRdb's TRBD1 call cannot be checked. The specimen sequenced was blood T cells: a sorted CD56 or NKG2C T cell subset, CD4+ or CD8+ T cells, or bulk PBMC T cells (not recorded which). This TCR derives from a woman between 50 and 59 years old in good health. The CDR3 here is CASSRTRTSTDTQYF.